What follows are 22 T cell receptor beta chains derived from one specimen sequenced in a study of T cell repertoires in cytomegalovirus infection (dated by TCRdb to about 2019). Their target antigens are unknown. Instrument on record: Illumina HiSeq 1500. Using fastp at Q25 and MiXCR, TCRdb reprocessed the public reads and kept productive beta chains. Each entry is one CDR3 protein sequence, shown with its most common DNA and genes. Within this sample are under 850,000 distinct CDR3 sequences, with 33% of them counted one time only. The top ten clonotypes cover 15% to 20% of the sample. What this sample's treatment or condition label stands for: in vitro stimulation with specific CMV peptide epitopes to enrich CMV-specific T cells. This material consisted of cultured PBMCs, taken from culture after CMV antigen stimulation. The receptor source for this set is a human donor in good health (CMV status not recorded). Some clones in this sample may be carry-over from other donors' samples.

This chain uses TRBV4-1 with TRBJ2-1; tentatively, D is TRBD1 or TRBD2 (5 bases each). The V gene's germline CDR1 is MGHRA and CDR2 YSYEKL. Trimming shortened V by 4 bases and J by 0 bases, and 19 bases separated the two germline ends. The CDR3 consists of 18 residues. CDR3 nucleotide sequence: TGCGCCAGCAGCCTTCAGTGGGGACGCCTAAGCTCCTACAATGAGCAGTTCTTC. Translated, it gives CASSLQWGRLSSYNEQFF.

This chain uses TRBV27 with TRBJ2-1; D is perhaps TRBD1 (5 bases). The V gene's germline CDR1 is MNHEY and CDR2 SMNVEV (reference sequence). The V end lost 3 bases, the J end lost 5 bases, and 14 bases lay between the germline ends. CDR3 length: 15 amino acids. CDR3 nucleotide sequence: TGTGCCAGCAGTTTGCGACAGTACGGCGACAATGAGCAGTTCTTC. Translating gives CASSLRQYGDNEQFF.

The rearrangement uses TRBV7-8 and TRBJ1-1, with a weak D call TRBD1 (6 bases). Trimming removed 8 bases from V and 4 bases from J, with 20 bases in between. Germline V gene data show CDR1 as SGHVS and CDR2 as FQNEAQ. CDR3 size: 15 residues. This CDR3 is CASSSGGQVVTEAFF. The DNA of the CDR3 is TGTGCCAGCTCGTCGGGGGGGCAGGTGGTCACTGAAGCTTTCTTT.

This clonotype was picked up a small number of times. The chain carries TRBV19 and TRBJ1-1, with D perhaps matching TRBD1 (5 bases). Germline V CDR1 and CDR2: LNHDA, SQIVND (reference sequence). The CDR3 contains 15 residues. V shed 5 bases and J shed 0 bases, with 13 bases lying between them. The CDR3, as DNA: TGTGCCAGTAGTTCTAGCCCAGGGATGAACACTGAAGCTTTCTTT. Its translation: CASSSSPGMNTEAFF.

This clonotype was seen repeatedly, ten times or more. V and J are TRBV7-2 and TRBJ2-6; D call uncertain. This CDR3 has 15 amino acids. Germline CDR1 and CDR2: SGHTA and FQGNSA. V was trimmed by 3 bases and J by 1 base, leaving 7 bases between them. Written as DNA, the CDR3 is TGTGCCAGCAGCTTCAGGATTTCTGGGGCCAACGTCCTGACTTTC. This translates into CASSFRISGANVLTF.

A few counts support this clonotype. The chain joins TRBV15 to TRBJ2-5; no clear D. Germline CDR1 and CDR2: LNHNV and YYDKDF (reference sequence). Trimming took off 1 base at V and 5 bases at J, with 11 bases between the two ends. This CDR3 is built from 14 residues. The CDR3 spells CATSRGRRAETQYF. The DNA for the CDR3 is TGTGCCACCAGCAGAGGTAGACGGGCGGAGACCCAGTACTTC.

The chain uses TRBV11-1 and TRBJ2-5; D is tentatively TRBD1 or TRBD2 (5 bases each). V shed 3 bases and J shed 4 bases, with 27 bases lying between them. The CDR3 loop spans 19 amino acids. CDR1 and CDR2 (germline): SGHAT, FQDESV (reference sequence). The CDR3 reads CASSFSKAYRTPEGETQYF. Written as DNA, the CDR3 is TGTGCCAGCAGCTTTTCAAAAGCTTATCGGACACCCGAGGGAGAGACCCAGTACTTC.

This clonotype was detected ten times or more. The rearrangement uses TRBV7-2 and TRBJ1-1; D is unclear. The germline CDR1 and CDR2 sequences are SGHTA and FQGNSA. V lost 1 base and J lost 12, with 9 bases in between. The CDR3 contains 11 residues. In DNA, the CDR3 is TGTGCCAGCAGCTTAGGGGTGGAAACTTTCTTT. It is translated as CASSLGVETFF.

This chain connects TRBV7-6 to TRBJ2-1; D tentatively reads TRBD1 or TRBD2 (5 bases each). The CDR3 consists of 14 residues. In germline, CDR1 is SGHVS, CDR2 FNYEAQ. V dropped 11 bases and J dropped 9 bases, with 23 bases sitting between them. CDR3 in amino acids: CASGRSGRPREQFF. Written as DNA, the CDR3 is TGTGCCTCGGGGCGGAGCGGTCGTCCCCGTGAGCAGTTCTTC.

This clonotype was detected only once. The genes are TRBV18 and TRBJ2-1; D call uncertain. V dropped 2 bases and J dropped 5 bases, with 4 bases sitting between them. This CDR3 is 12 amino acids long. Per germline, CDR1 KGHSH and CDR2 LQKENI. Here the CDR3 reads CASSPIHNEQFF. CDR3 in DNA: TGTGCCAGCTCACCAATCCACAATGAGCAGTTCTTC.

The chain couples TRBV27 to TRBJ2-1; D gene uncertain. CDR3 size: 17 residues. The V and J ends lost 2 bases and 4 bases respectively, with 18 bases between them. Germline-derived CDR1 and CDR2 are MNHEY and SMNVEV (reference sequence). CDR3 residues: CASSLVLGQSIYNEQFF. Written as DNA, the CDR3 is TGTGCCAGCAGTTTAGTGCTGGGCCAAAGTATATACAATGAGCAGTTCTTC.

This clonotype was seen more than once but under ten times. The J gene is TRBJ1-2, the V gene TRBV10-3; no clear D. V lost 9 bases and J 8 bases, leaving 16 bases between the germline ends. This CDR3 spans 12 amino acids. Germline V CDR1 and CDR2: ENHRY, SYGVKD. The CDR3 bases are TGTGCCATTTCAAAGACGCTTGAAGGCTACACCTTC. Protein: CAISKTLEGYTF.

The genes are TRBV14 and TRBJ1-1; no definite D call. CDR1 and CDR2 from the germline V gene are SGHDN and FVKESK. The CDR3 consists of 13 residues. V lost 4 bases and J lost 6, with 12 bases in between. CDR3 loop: CASSPLSRAEAFF. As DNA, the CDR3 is TGTGCCAGCAGCCCATTGAGTCGCGCTGAAGCTTTCTTT.

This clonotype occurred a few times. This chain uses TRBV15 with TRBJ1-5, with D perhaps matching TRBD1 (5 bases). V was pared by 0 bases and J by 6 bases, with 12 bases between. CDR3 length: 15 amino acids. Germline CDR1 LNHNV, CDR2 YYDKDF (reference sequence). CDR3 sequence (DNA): TGTGCCACCAGCAGAGATGGCAGGGTTATTCAGCCCCAGCATTTT. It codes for CATSRDGRVIQPQHF.

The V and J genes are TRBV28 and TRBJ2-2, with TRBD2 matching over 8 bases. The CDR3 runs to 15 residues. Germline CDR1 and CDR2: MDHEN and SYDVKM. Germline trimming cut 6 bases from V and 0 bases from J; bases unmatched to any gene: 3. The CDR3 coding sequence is TGTGCCAGCAGCATAGCGGGGCCGAACACCGGGGAGCTGTTTTTT. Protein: CASSIAGPNTGELFF.

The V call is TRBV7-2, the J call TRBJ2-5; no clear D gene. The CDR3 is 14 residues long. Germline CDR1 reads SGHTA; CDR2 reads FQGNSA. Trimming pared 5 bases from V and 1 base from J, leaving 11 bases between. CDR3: CASSPWTRQETQYF. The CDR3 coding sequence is TGTGCCAGCAGCCCTTGGACCCGCCAAGAGACCCAGTACTTC. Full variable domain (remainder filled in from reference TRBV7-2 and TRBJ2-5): GAGVSQSPSNKVTEKGKDVELRCDPISGHTALYWYRQSLGQGLEFLIYFQGNSAPDKSGLPSDRFSAERTGGSVSTLTIQRTQQEDSAVYLCASSPWTRQETQYFGPGTRLLVL.

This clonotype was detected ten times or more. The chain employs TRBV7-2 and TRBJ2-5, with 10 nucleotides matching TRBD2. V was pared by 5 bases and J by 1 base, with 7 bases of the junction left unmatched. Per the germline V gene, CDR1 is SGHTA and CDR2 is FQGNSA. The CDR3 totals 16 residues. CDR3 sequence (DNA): TGTGCCAGCAGCGAACGCTCTAGCGGGGGCCAAGAGACCCAGTACTTC. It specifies CASSERSSGGQETQYF.

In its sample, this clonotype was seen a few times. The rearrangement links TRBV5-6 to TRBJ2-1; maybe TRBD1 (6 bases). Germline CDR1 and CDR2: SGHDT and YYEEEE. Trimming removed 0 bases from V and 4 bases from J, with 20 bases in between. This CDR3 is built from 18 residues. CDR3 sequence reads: CASSLGITGQSIYNEQFF. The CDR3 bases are TGTGCCAGCAGCTTGGGGATAACTGGACAGTCGATTTACAATGAGCAGTTCTTC.

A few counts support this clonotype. The CDR3 DNA sequence: TGTGCCAGTAGAAGGGCATTAGGAAGCAATCAGCCCCAGCATTTT. It translates to CASRRALGSNQPQHF. This sequence joins TRBV19 and TRBJ1-5; D uncertain. V dropped 6 bases and J dropped 1 base, with 13 bases sitting between them. Germline CDR1 reads LNHDA; CDR2 reads SQIVND (reference sequence). This CDR3 is 15 amino acids long.

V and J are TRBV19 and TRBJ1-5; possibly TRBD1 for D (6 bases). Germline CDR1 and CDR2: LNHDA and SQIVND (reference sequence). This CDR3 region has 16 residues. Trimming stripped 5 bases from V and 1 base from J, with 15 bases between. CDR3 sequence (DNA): TGTGCCAGTAGTGGAAGGGGGTTTGGGAGCAATCAGCCCCAGCATTTT. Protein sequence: CASSGRGFGSNQPQHF.

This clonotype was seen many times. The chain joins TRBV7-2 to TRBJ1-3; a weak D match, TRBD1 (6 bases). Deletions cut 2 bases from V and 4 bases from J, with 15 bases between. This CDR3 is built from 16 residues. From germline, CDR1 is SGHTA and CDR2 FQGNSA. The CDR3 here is CASSLPLGGAGNTIYF. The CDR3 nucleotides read TGTGCCAGCAGCTTACCGCTAGGGGGGGCCGGAAACACCATATATTTT.

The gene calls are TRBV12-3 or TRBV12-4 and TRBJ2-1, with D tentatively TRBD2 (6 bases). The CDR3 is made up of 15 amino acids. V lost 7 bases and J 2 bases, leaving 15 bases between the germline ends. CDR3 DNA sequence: TGTGCCAGCAACACGGGCGCGGGGCCCTACAATGAGCAGTTCTTC. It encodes CASNTGAGPYNEQFF.